This T cell receptor (beta chain) was retrieved from a study of cytomegalovirus exposure and HLA in healthy donors. PCR used 60 Vbeta primers and 13 Jbeta primers. Data came from immunoSEQ multiplex PCR; TCRdb stores just in-frame clones and leaves some out. This sample has around 190,000 clones; about 80% occur once, and the top ten carry nearly 4.5%. This clone has a single count. Per the germline V gene, CDR1 is MNHEY and CDR2 is SMNVEV (reference sequence). The V gene end was trimmed by 5 bases and the J gene end by 5 bases; junction bases not matched to a gene: 9. This CDR3 is built from 16 residues.

The sequencing input was PBMCs. This sequence joins TRBV27 and TRBJ2-7; 13 bases match TRBD2. This TCR was recovered from a woman under 40 in good health and CMV-seropositive. CDR3 sequence: CASSPGLAGPADEQYF. The CDR3 bases are TGTGCCAGCAGTCCGGGACTAGCGGGACCGGCCGACGAGCAGTACTTC.